These T cell receptor beta chains were read from a single sample in a study of blood T cell repertoires in COVID-19. Method: immunoSEQ multiplex PCR; TCRdb's copy keeps in-frame clones and lacks some. The sample consists of about 56,000 clones, about 88% of them appearing once. Sequencing was performed on peripheral blood. The receptors come from a woman in her sixties or seventies with COVID-19, enrolled during active disease. The CDR3 runs from the conserved cysteine through the conserved F or W. The D gene is left open where the match is weak. Where a row states a size, it is once, few, many or the class of an expanded clone; other rows omit it.

V: TRBV14; size: .; J: TRBJ1-2; D: .; CDR3: CASSLFEGPGDGYTF; DNA: TGTGCCAGCAGCCTCTTTGAGGGACCGGGGGATGGCTACACCTTC
V: TRBV3-1/TRBV3-2; size: .; J: TRBJ1-6; D: TRBD1; CDR3: CASSHRGQESSYNSPLHF; DNA: TGTGCCAGCAGCCATCGTGGACAGGAGAGCTCCTATAATTCACCCCTCCACTTT
V: TRBV12-3/TRBV12-4; size: .; J: TRBJ1-2; D: .; CDR3: CASSLLPGVGYTF; DNA: TGTGCCAGCAGTCTATTACCGGGGGTTGGCTACACCTTC
V: TRBV19; size: once; J: TRBJ2-1; D: TRBD1; CDR3: CASNDRGLPYNEQFF; DNA: TGTGCCAGTAACGACAGGGGGTTGCCCTACAATGAGCAGTTCTTC
V: TRBV5-6; size: .; J: TRBJ1-6; D: .; CDR3: CASSLAGNSPLHF; DNA: TGTGCCAGCAGCTTGGCGGGTAATTCACCCCTCCACTTT
V: TRBV15; size: .; J: TRBJ2-7; D: TRBD2; CDR3: CATSGTSGEQYF; DNA: TGTGCCACCAGCGGAACTAGCGGCGAGCAGTACTTC
V: TRBV18; size: .; J: TRBJ2-7; D: TRBD1; CDR3: CASSRGQGEAYEQYF; DNA: TGTGCCAGCTCACGTGGACAGGGGGAGGCCTACGAGCAGTACTTC
V: TRBV5-4; size: few; J: TRBJ2-2; D: .; CDR3: CASSLGQNTGELFF; DNA: TGTGCCAGCAGCTTAGGACAGAACACCGGGGAGCTGTTTTTT
V: TRBV6-5; size: few; J: TRBJ2-2; D: TRBD2; CDR3: CASSTSGGAGGELFF; DNA: TGTGCCAGCAGTACCAGCGGGGGGGCAGGCGGGGAGCTGTTTTTT
V: TRBV4-3; size: .; J: TRBJ2-3; D: TRBD2; CDR3: CASSQAPSGFLPSTDTQYF; DNA: TGCGCCAGCAGCCAAGCTCCTAGCGGGTTCCTCCCTAGCACAGATACGCAGTATTTT
V: TRBV19; size: once; J: TRBJ1-4; D: .; CDR3: CASGRDVSRIGDNEKLFF; DNA: TGTGCCAGCGGTAGAGACGTATCAAGAATCGGGGATAATGAAAAACTGTTTTTT
V: TRBV5-4; size: .; J: TRBJ2-3; D: TRBD2; CDR3: CASSHSGGYTDTQYF; DNA: TGTGCCAGCAGCCATAGCGGGGGATACACAGATACGCAGTATTTT
V: TRBV6-1; size: .; J: TRBJ2-1; D: TRBD2; CDR3: CASSAALTSGGWDEQFF; DNA: TGTGCCAGCAGTGCCGCCTTGACTAGCGGGGGGTGGGATGAGCAGTTCTTC
V: TRBV25-1; size: once; J: TRBJ1-6; D: .; CDR3: CASSGPERSPLHF; DNA: TGTGCCAGCAGTGGACCGGAGAGATCACCCCTCCACTTT
V: TRBV7-9; size: .; J: TRBJ1-2; D: TRBD1; CDR3: CASSFGTVYGYTF; DNA: TGTGCCAGCAGCTTTGGGACAGTTTATGGCTACACCTTC
V: TRBV28; size: .; J: TRBJ2-1; D: .; CDR3: CASSWGRGSYNEQFF; DNA: TGTGCCAGCAGTTGGGGAAGGGGATCCTACAATGAGCAGTTCTTC
V: TRBV5-1; size: .; J: TRBJ2-2; D: .; CDR3: CASSLAGTWNTGELFF; DNA: TGCGCCAGCAGCTTGGCCGGGACATGGAACACCGGGGAGCTGTTTTTT
V: TRBV7-2; size: .; J: TRBJ2-7; D: .; CDR3: CASSSQGLEQYF; DNA: TGTGCCAGCAGCTCACAGGGTCTGGAGCAGTACTTC
V: TRBV7-9; size: .; J: TRBJ2-1; D: .; CDR3: CASSSDLTYNEQFF; DNA: TGTGCCAGCAGCTCGGACTTAACCTACAATGAGCAGTTCTTC
V: TRBV6-5; size: .; J: TRBJ2-7; D: .; CDR3: CASSPDRIYEQYF; DNA: TGTGCCAGCAGTCCCGACAGGATATACGAGCAGTACTTC
V: TRBV7-7; size: .; J: TRBJ2-1; D: .; CDR3: CASSPLAGHYNEQFF; DNA: TGTGCCAGCAGCCCACTCGCGGGGCATTACAATGAGCAGTTCTTC
V: TRBV2; size: .; J: TRBJ2-7; D: .; CDR3: CASNIPAWGLEQYF; DNA: TGTGCCAGCAATATTCCTGCATGGGGGCTCGAGCAGTACTTC
V: TRBV4-3; size: .; J: TRBJ1-5; D: TRBD1; CDR3: CASSSTGGSQPQHF; DNA: TGCGCCAGCAGCTCTACAGGGGGAAGTCAGCCCCAGCATTTT
V: TRBV7-9; size: .; J: TRBJ2-1; D: TRBD2; CDR3: CASSFAGGPFNEQFF; DNA: TGTGCCAGCAGCTTCGCGGGGGGGCCGTTCAATGAGCAGTTCTTC
V: TRBV27; size: .; J: TRBJ2-7; D: TRBD1; CDR3: CASSGTGAIYEQYF; DNA: TGTGCCAGCAGCGGGACAGGGGCGATCTACGAGCAGTACTTC
V: TRBV19; size: .; J: TRBJ1-2; D: .; CDR3: CASSIEGREDYGYTF; DNA: TGTGCCAGTAGTATAGAGGGCAGGGAAGACTATGGCTACACCTTC
V: TRBV11-3; size: .; J: TRBJ2-2; D: TRBD2; CDR3: CASSRLAGEYGTGELFF; DNA: TGTGCCAGCAGCCGACTAGCGGGGGAGTATGGCACCGGGGAGCTGTTTTTT
V: TRBV9; size: .; J: TRBJ1-1; D: TRBD1; CDR3: CASSVTGNSEAFF; DNA: TGTGCCAGCAGCGTGACAGGGAACTCTGAAGCTTTCTTT
V: TRBV28; size: .; J: TRBJ2-7; D: TRBD2; CDR3: CASIETEGLAGYEQYF; DNA: TGTGCCAGCATCGAAACCGAGGGACTAGCGGGCTACGAGCAGTACTTC
V: TRBV9; size: .; J: TRBJ1-2; D: TRBD1; CDR3: CASSGSRGQYNYGYTF; DNA: TGTGCCAGCAGCGGAAGCCGGGGACAGTACAACTATGGCTACACCTTC
V: TRBV5-6; size: .; J: TRBJ1-1; D: TRBD1; CDR3: CASSYYSTGDTEAFF; DNA: TGTGCCAGCAGCTACTATTCGACAGGGGACACTGAAGCTTTCTTT
V: TRBV3-1/TRBV3-2; size: .; J: TRBJ2-5; D: TRBD2; CDR3: CASSQEPGASGGGETQYF; DNA: TGTGCCAGCAGCCAAGAGCCCGGGGCTAGCGGGGGGGGAGAGACCCAGTACTTC
V: TRBV7-9; size: many; J: TRBJ1-3; D: TRBD1; CDR3: CASSPGQGNTIYF; DNA: TGTGCCAGCAGCCCGGGACAGGGAAACACCATATATTTT
V: TRBV28; size: once; J: TRBJ1-2; D: .; CDR3: CASSLWTTNYGYTF; DNA: TGTGCCAGCAGTTTGTGGACAACCAACTATGGCTACACCTTC
V: TRBV18; size: .; J: TRBJ1-1; D: .; CDR3: CASSPRVFVNAEAFF; DNA: TGTGCCAGCTCACCCAGGGTCTTTGTCAATGCTGAAGCTTTCTTT
V: TRBV28; size: .; J: TRBJ1-2; D: .; CDR3: CASRGGGLGFGYTF; DNA: TGTGCCAGCAGGGGAGGGGGGTTAGGGTTCGGCTACACCTTC
V: TRBV27; size: .; J: TRBJ1-1; D: .; CDR3: CASNEVGARTEAFF; DNA: TGTGCCAGCAACGAGGTGGGGGCGAGGACTGAAGCTTTCTTT
V: TRBV6-5; size: .; J: TRBJ2-2; D: .; CDR3: CASSYRDTGELFF; DNA: TGTGCCAGCAGTTACCGTGACACCGGGGAGCTGTTTTTT
V: TRBV6-5; size: .; J: TRBJ2-3; D: .; CDR3: CASLSGGSTDTQYF; DNA: TGTGCCAGCCTAAGTGGCGGCAGCACAGATACGCAGTATTTT
V: TRBV7-6; size: .; J: TRBJ1-3; D: .; CDR3: CASSLGPGFGNTIYF; DNA: TGTGCCAGCAGCTTAGGCCCAGGGTTCGGAAACACCATATATTTT
V: TRBV6-5; size: .; J: TRBJ1-6; D: .; CDR3: CASTLTRQRDSPLHF; DNA: TGTGCCAGCACCCTAACGAGGCAGAGGGATTCACCCCTCCACTTT
V: TRBV28; size: .; J: TRBJ1-5; D: .; CDR3: CASSPGQVYNQPQHF; DNA: TGTGCCAGCAGCCCGGGACAAGTTTACAATCAGCCCCAGCATTTT
V: TRBV3-1/TRBV3-2; size: once; J: TRBJ1-5; D: .; CDR3: CASSQDLLQPQHF; DNA: TGTGCCAGCAGCCAAGATTTACTTCAGCCCCAGCATTTT
V: TRBV19; size: .; J: TRBJ1-1; D: .; CDR3: CASSSGLNTEAFF; DNA: TGTGCCAGTAGCTCAGGATTGAACACTGAAGCTTTCTTT
V: TRBV5-1; size: .; J: TRBJ1-6; D: .; CDR3: CASSLEGHSYNSPLHF; DNA: TGCGCCAGCAGCTTGGAGGGACACTCCTATAATTCACCCCTCCACTTT
V: TRBV28; size: .; J: TRBJ1-2; D: .; CDR3: CASTGWGEYTF; DNA: TGTGCCAGTACCGGATGGGGGGAATACACCTTC
V: TRBV5-4; size: .; J: TRBJ2-5; D: .; CDR3: CASSLVRDGLETQYF; DNA: TGTGCCAGCAGCTTGGTGCGGGACGGGCTGGAGACCCAGTACTTC
V: TRBV6-5; size: .; J: TRBJ1-1; D: TRBD1; CDR3: CASSPGTVPNTEAFF; DNA: TGTGCCAGCAGTCCCGGGACAGTACCGAACACTGAAGCTTTCTTT
V: TRBV7-9; size: .; J: TRBJ2-2; D: TRBD2; CDR3: CASSPGLGNTGELFF; DNA: TGTGCCAGCAGCCCAGGACTAGGGAACACCGGGGAGCTGTTTTTT
V: TRBV28; size: few; J: TRBJ1-6; D: .; CDR3: CASNSLTVYNSPLHF; DNA: TGTGCCAGCAACTCCCTGACAGTTTATAATTCACCCCTCCACTTT